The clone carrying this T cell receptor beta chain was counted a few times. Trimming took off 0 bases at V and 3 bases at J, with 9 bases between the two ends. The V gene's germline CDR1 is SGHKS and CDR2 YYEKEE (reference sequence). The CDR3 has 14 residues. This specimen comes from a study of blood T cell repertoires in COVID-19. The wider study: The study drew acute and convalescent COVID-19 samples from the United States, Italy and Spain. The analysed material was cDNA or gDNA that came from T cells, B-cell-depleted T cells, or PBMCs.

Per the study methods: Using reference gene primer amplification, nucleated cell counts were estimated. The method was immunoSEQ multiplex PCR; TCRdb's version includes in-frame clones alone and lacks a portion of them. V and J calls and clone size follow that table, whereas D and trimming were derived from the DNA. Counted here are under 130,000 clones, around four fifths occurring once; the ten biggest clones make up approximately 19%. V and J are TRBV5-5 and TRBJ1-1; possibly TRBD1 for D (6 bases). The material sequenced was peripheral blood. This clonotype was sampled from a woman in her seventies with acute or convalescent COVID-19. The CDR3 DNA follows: TGTGCCAGCAGCTTGGGGCAGGGGCACACTGAAGCTTTCTTT. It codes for CASSLGQGHTEAFF.